This passage covers 14 T cell receptor beta chains from one sample sequenced in a study of blood T cell repertoires in COVID-19. The method was immunoSEQ multiplex PCR; TCRdb's version includes in-frame clones alone and lacks a portion of them. Among 120,000 or so clones, about four fifths were seen once, and the ten largest hold approximately 16%. Sequencing used peripheral blood. These TCRs come from a woman aged 45-65 years with acute or convalescent COVID-19.

This chain links TRBV29-1 with TRBJ1-2; D is undetermined. Per the germline V gene, CDR1 is SQVTM and CDR2 is ANQGSEA. Trimming took 4 bases from V and 3 from J, leaving 9 bases between them. This CDR3 is 12 amino acids long. The CDR3 DNA reads TGCAGCGTTGGACGGCAGGACTATGGCTACACCTTC. Translation: CSVGRQDYGYTF.

The gene calls are TRBV5-5 and TRBJ2-7; 7 bases align to TRBD2. From germline, CDR1 is SGHKS and CDR2 YYEKEE (reference sequence). Germline trimming cut 1 base from V and 6 bases from J; bases unmatched to any gene: 4. CDR3 size: 13 residues. In DNA form, the CDR3 reads TGTGCCAGCAGCTTGTCCCGCGGGGGCGAGCAGTACTTC. Its protein product is CASSLSRGGEQYF.

This chain uses TRBV5-1 with TRBJ2-3; D uncertain. CDR1 is SGHRS, CDR2 YFSETQ, per germline. This CDR3 has 15 residues. Deletions cut 0 bases from V and 0 bases from J, with 8 bases between. The CDR3 protein is CASSLAEASTDTQYF. In DNA form, the CDR3 reads TGCGCCAGCAGCTTGGCCGAGGCTAGCACAGATACGCAGTATTTT.

The chain has TRBV11-2 and TRBJ2-1; 11 positions match TRBD2. This CDR3 contains 16 residues. Germline V gene sequence: CDR1 SGHAT, CDR2 FQNNGV. Trimming at V came to 5 bases and at J to 9 bases, leaving 12 bases not matched to a gene. CDR3 sequence: CASSLNSGGARGEQFF. The CDR3 bases are TGTGCCAGCAGCCTCAATAGCGGGGGGGCGAGGGGTGAGCAGTTCTTC.

The chain couples TRBV5-1 to TRBJ1-6, with 7 bases aligning to TRBD1. V lost 4 bases, J lost 7 bases, and 11 bases stayed unmatched. Germline values: CDR1 SGHRS, CDR2 YFSETQ. This CDR3 has 16 residues. The DNA of the CDR3 is TGCGCCAGCAGCGCGGCATGGACAGGAGAGAATTCACCCCTCCACTTT. This gives the protein CASSAAWTGENSPLHF.

This chain links TRBV6-5 with TRBJ1-1; D not resolved. The CDR3 consists of 14 residues. Germline V gives CDR1 MNHEY, CDR2 SVGAGI. V was shortened by 2 bases and J by 5 bases, with 12 bases between the two germline ends. CDR3 region: CASSYLGRRTEAFF. The CDR3 coding sequence is TGTGCCAGCAGTTACCTGGGGAGGCGGACTGAAGCTTTCTTT.

The V gene is TRBV4-1, the J gene TRBJ1-2; D is undetermined. V shed 0 bases and J shed 1 base, with 6 bases lying between them. Germline assignment: CDR1 MGHRA and CDR2 YSYEKL. The CDR3 is 14 amino acids. Here the CDR3 reads CASSQDRGNYGYTF. The CDR3 DNA sequence: TGCGCCAGCAGCCAAGATCGAGGTAACTATGGCTACACCTTC.

This chain uses TRBV4-2 with TRBJ1-3, with 8 bases fitting TRBD1. The CDR3 extends over 17 amino acids. The V gene's germline CDR1 is LGHNA and CDR2 YNFKEQ. J was trimmed by 3 bases and V by 0 bases; bases with no gene match: 7. Here the CDR3 reads CASSQDSRQGNGNTIYF. The CDR3 DNA reads as TGTGCCAGCAGCCAAGATTCCAGACAGGGGAATGGAAACACCATATATTTT.

This rearrangement joins TRBV5-8 to TRBJ1-5, with a weak D call TRBD1 (5 bases). Deletions cut 4 bases from V and 0 bases from J, with 14 bases between. The CDR3 has 16 residues. Germline values: CDR1 SGHTS, CDR2 YDEGEE. The CDR3 DNA reads as TGTGCCAGCAGCCGCAGGGATTTAATTAGCAATCAGCCCCAGCATTTT. This encodes CASSRRDLISNQPQHF.

V is TRBV19 and J is TRBJ2-2; tentative D call: TRBD1 (5 bases). Germline V gene sequence: CDR1 LNHDA, CDR2 SQIVND (reference sequence). V was pared by 4 bases and J by 0 bases, with 15 bases between. The CDR3 sequence is 17 residues long. This CDR3 reads CASSTHPQTANTGELFF. For the CDR3, the DNA is TGTGCCAGTAGTACGCATCCCCAGACAGCGAACACCGGGGAGCTGTTTTTT. Using reference TRBV19 and TRBJ2-2 for the parts outside the CDR3, the full variable domain is DGGITQSPKYLFRKEGQNVTLSCEQNLNHDAMYWYRQDPGQGLRLIYYSQIVNDFQKGDIAEGYSVSREKKESFPLTVTSAQKNPTAFYLCASSTHPQTANTGELFFGEGSRLTVL.

V and J are TRBV6-1 and TRBJ1-2; 7 nucleotides align to TRBD1. The CDR3 loop spans 16 amino acids. The junction had 9 bases not matched to a gene; V was cut back by 4 bases and J by 1 base. Germline V gene data show CDR1 as MNHNS and CDR2 as SASEGT. CDR3 sequence reads: CASSALIDRVNYGYTF. The CDR3 DNA reads as TGTGCCAGCAGTGCACTCATAGACAGGGTTAACTATGGCTACACCTTC.

This clone has only one observation. The chain links TRBV6-5 to TRBJ1-2; unclear D gene. Per the germline V gene, CDR1 is MNHEY and CDR2 is SVGAGI. Trimming took 0 bases from V and 0 from J, leaving 8 bases between them. This CDR3 region has 15 residues. The CDR3 DNA reads TGTGCCAGCAGTTACTCGATAACTGCTAACTATGGCTACACCTTC. Its translation is CASSYSITANYGYTF.

This clone was seen only a few times. The chain uses TRBV6-5 and TRBJ1-4; D perhaps matches TRBD1 (5 bases). The ends were cut back, 2 bases at V and 7 bases at J, with 17 bases in the middle. Germline V gene data show CDR1 as MNHEY and CDR2 as SVGAGI. The CDR3 has 16 amino acids. Here the CDR3 reads CASSYLTRGRGEKLFF. CDR3 DNA sequence: TGTGCCAGCAGTTACCTAACAAGGGGAAGGGGTGAAAAACTGTTTTTT.

CDR3 sequence reads: CASSLFGSGQPQHF. The DNA of the CDR3 is TGTGCCAGCAGCTTGTTTGGCTCGGGTCAGCCCCAGCATTTT. This rearrangement joins TRBV5-4 to TRBJ1-5; D is unresolved. CDR3 size: 14 residues. Germline loops: CDR1 SGHNT, CDR2 YYREEE (reference sequence). Between the trimmed V and J ends, which lost 1 base and 6 bases, there was a span of 11 bases.